A selection of T cell receptor beta chains follows, all from one sample in a study of blood T cells in healthy people across ages. In TCRdb, the 5' RACE reads were re-called with MiXCR into one record per CDR3 protein. The sample records around 710,000 distinct CDR3 sequences, around 46% being singletons. Sequenced sample: blood. The receptors were gathered from a woman aged 55-69 years in good health. Both conserved end residues are trimmed from each CDR3. The D gene is left open where the match is weak.

V: TRBV20-1; J: TRBJ2-1; D: NA; CDR3: SASKTGTTYNEQF
V: TRBV12-3/TRBV12-4; J: TRBJ2-7; D: NA; CDR3: ASSLGGQRSYEQY
V: TRBV7-3; J: NA; D: TRBD1; CDR3: ASSLRVTGIHEQY
V: TRBV20-1; J: TRBJ1-1; D: NA; CDR3: SASQRNTEAF
V: TRBV28; J: TRBJ2-1; D: TRBD2; CDR3: ASSPGASSGRVNNEQF
V: TRBV20-1; J: TRBJ2-1; D: NA; CDR3: SARGGGQVREQF
V: TRBV7-8; J: TRBJ2-4; D: NA; CDR3: ASSLVGGLGNIQY
V: TRBV19; J: TRBJ1-2; D: TRBD1; CDR3: ASTDSELPGQVYGYT
V: TRBV29-1; J: NA; D: NA; CDR3: SVLIGVNEETQY
V: TRBV2; J: NA; D: TRBD1; CDR3: ASSGSKDRGHEQY
V: TRBV6-2/TRBV6-3; J: TRBJ2-1; D: NA; CDR3: ASSYSWGLAYNEQF
V: TRBV28; J: TRBJ1-1; D: NA; CDR3: ASRLKQGFGTEAF
V: TRBV3-1; J: TRBJ2-7; D: NA; CDR3: ASSHWKGVVHEQY
V: TRBV28; J: TRBJ2-7; D: NA; CDR3: ASSSPDTDEQY
V: TRBV6-6; J: TRBJ2-7; D: NA; CDR3: ASSYGGDSLPYEQY
V: TRBV29-1; J: TRBJ2-1; D: TRBD1; CDR3: SVGGQGPLQF
V: TRBV21-1; J: TRBJ2-1; D: NA; CDR3: ASRLQGGGTSGSSYNEQF
V: TRBV29-1; J: TRBJ2-7; D: TRBD1; CDR3: SVEDTGTGYEQY
V: TRBV5-1; J: TRBJ1-1; D: NA; CDR3: ASSPGGARNTEAF
V: TRBV12-3/TRBV12-4; J: TRBJ2-3; D: NA; CDR3: ASAGRTDTQY